This T cell receptor beta chain was retrieved from a study of cytomegalovirus exposure and HLA in healthy donors. A multiplex PCR was run with 60 Vbeta primers and 13 Jbeta primers. TCRdb's copy holds only in-frame clones and misses some; the assay was immunoSEQ multiplex PCR. This sample carries around 130,000 clones, 79% of them seen once, and the ten largest clones take 2% to 2.5%. V shed 2 bases and J shed 4 bases, with 12 bases lying between them. The germline gives CDR1 MNHEY, CDR2 SVGAGI. The CDR3 loop spans 14 amino acids. The TCR sequence derives from a man between 18 and 35 years old in good health and CMV-seronegative. V is TRBV6-5 and J is TRBJ2-7, with D maybe TRBD2 (5 bases). The sample taken for sequencing was PBMCs. In nucleotides, the CDR3 is TGTGCCAGCAGTTACAACCCCGGGGATTACGAGCAGTACTTC. It is translated as CASSYNPGDYEQYF.